The rows below give T cell receptor beta chains drawn from one sample of a study of blood T cell repertoires in COVID-19. Measured with immunoSEQ multiplex PCR; TCRdb has only the in-frame clones, and not every one. The data hold 110,000 or so clones, with about 85% observed a single time. The sample was peripheral blood. These receptors were collected from a man aged 60 to 75 with acute or convalescent COVID-19. CDR3s include the opening cysteine and the closing phenylalanine or tryptophan. A D gene is named only where the DNA matches it firmly. Not every row has a clone size; where given, it reads once, few, many or a size class.

j_call	d_call	v_call	clone_size	cdr3_aa	cdr3_nt
TRBJ2-7	TRBD1	TRBV5-1	NA	CASSVSGQGDEQYF	TGCGCCAGCAGCGTGTCTGGACAGGGAGACGAGCAGTACTTC
TRBJ2-3	TRBD2	TRBV7-9	NA	CASSTSGVTDTQYF	TGTGCCAGCAGCACTAGCGGGGTCACAGATACGCAGTATTTT
TRBJ2-3	TRBD2	TRBV7-3	NA	CASSSGLAGGTDTQYF	TGTGCCAGCAGCTCGGGACTAGCGGGAGGCACAGATACGCAGTATTTT
TRBJ2-1	TRBD2	TRBV6-1	NA	CASSEVGTNYNEQFF	TGTGCCAGCAGTGAAGTGGGGACTAACTACAATGAGCAGTTCTTC
TRBJ2-1	TRBD2	TRBV18	NA	CASSPLAGGDSSYNEQFF	TGTGCCAGCTCACCTTTAGCGGGAGGCGATAGCTCCTACAATGAGCAGTTCTTC
TRBJ1-2	NA	TRBV5-5	NA	CASSLAAAANSPNYGYTF	TGTGCCAGCAGCTTGGCCGCGGCCGCTAACTCCCCCAACTATGGCTACACCTTC
TRBJ1-5	NA	TRBV27	NA	CASSLSGHSNQPQHF	TGTGCCAGCAGTTTGAGTGGGCATAGCAATCAGCCCCAGCATTTT
TRBJ2-2	NA	TRBV5-1	NA	CASSSSGRGNTGELFF	TGCGCCAGCAGCTCCTCAGGGCGCGGAAACACCGGGGAGCTGTTTTTT
TRBJ2-7	NA	TRBV5-1	NA	CASSPGVSEQYF	TGCGCCAGCAGCCCTGGAGTAAGCGAGCAGTACTTC
TRBJ2-7	TRBD1	TRBV14	once	CASSPGTGAYEQYF	TGTGCCAGCAGCCCCGGGACAGGCGCCTACGAGCAGTACTTC
TRBJ2-7	NA	TRBV7-2	NA	CASSLGGPPAYEQYF	TGTGCCAGCAGCTTAGGAGGCCCCCCGGCCTACGAGCAGTACTTC
TRBJ1-5	NA	TRBV19	NA	CASSRTVWSDQPQHF	TGTGCCAGTAGTAGGACAGTTTGGTCGGATCAGCCCCAGCATTTT
TRBJ2-7	NA	TRBV19	NA	CASTAGSSYEQYF	TGTGCCAGTACGGCCGGGAGCTCCTACGAGCAGTACTTC
TRBJ2-2	TRBD2	TRBV19	few	CASSARTGLAGGDTGELFF	TGTGCCAGTAGTGCTCGAACGGGACTAGCGGGGGGGGACACCGGGGAGCTGTTTTTT
TRBJ2-6	NA	TRBV30	few	CAWSVGSSGANVLTF	TGTGCCTGGAGTGTGGGCTCATCTGGGGCCAACGTCCTGACTTTC
TRBJ2-7	NA	TRBV5-1	few	CASSPERQGNYEQYF	TGCGCCAGCAGCCCTGAGAGGCAGGGCAACTACGAGCAGTACTTC
TRBJ1-5	NA	TRBV19	NA	CASSWDTRPRGNQPQHF	TGTGCCAGTAGCTGGGACACGCGACCCAGAGGCAATCAGCCCCAGCATTTT
TRBJ1-3	NA	TRBV19	once	CASSENSSGNTIYF	TGTGCCAGTAGTGAAAACAGCTCTGGAAACACCATATATTTT